The rows below give T cell receptor beta chains drawn from one sample of a study of blood T cell repertoires in COVID-19. TCRdb's table, derived via immunoSEQ multiplex PCR, lists solely in-frame clones and lacks some. The sample carries around 98,000 clones, about 81% recorded once. Sequenced input: peripheral blood. The receptors come from a man in his 70s with acute or convalescent COVID-19. The CDR3 runs from the conserved cysteine through the conserved F or W. D genes are given only for firm matches. Size tells how often a clone was seen (once, few, many) or the class of an expanded clone, and some rows leave it out.

D	size	V	J	CDR3
TRBD2	-	TRBV4-1	TRBJ2-1	CASSQVALGGTEGGKFF
TRBD1	-	TRBV11-3	TRBJ2-7	CASSCDHRGSSDYEQYF
TRBD1	-	TRBV6-5	TRBJ2-5	CASDNRDRGDETQYF
-	-	TRBV24-1	TRBJ2-2	CATTLGGSTGELFF
-	-	TRBV7-3	TRBJ2-7	CASSLTGTAYYEQYF
-	-	TRBV24-1	TRBJ2-1	CATQDGRAYNEQFF
TRBD2	few	TRBV14	TRBJ2-5	CASSQDRGLESYF
TRBD2	few	TRBV7-7	TRBJ2-2	CASSLAGGLTGELFF
-	few	TRBV25-1	TRBJ1-1	CASSDHRAGRTEAFF
-	-	TRBV19	TRBJ1-2	CASSIGTVRYGYTF
-	-	TRBV5-1	TRBJ2-2	CASSLGRAGDTGELFF
-	-	TRBV29-1	TRBJ2-7	CSVSGGSSSYEQYF
TRBD1	-	TRBV29-1	TRBJ2-3	CSAPRTGSTDTQYF
TRBD2	-	TRBV7-2	TRBJ2-3	CASSPVSGTSGSTDTQYF
-	-	TRBV9	TRBJ1-6	CASSPSLRSSYNSPLHF
TRBD1	few	TRBV29-1	TRBJ2-7	CSVEVFGTGGGEQYF
TRBD2	-	TRBV5-1	TRBJ2-7	CASSLVSSGAYEQYF
-	-	TRBV28	TRBJ2-3	CASSPTGLYTDTQYF
-	-	TRBV18	TRBJ1-3	CASSDTRDNPGNTIYF
TRBD1	-	TRBV5-6	TRBJ2-4	CASGATGGSQNIQYF
-	-	TRBV28	TRBJ1-1	CASSSGDNGMNTEAFF
-	-	TRBV5-1	TRBJ2-5	CASSVGQQETQYF
-	-	TRBV4-2	TRBJ1-1	CASSQVQTMNTEAFF
-	-	TRBV5-1	TRBJ2-5	CASKRQQETQYF
TRBD1	-	TRBV4-3	TRBJ2-6	CASSQEGTGVFSGANVLTF
TRBD1	-	TRBV28	TRBJ2-1	CACCFLSGGSYNEQFF
TRBD1	-	TRBV3-1/TRBV3-2	TRBJ1-1	CASSPGQGEGNTEAFF
TRBD2	-	TRBV19	TRBJ2-1	CASSLIGGLAGEGRINEQFF